This TCR beta chain was sequenced during a study of cytomegalovirus exposure and HLA in healthy donors. Study-level results: Cytomegalovirus-associated status was assigned to approximately 160 TCR beta chains. An analysis that came later showed most CMV-associated TCR beta chains appearing HLA-restricted. Specific recognition of CMV antigens was confirmed in vitro for a few chains (all CMV-associated).

This CDR3 is 17 amino acids long. V shed 4 bases, J shed 6 bases, and the junction held 14 bases outside the gene matches. Germline V CDR1 and CDR2: LNHDA, SQIVND (reference sequence). For this clone: Its antigen remains unknown.

Primers for the PCR totalled 60 Vbeta and 13 Jbeta. Original data processing: Tens of millions of unique TCR beta chains, some 10 million of them shared, were counted by a later analysis. The assay was immunoSEQ multiplex PCR, and TCRdb's table has in-frame clones only and misses some. The V and J calls and clone size were taken over from that table, and D and trimming were inferred from the DNA. The sample includes about 59,000 clones, more than 70% of them seen just once. Specimen: PBMCs. The sequence came from a man aged 30-40 years in good health and CMV-seropositive. The chain employs TRBV19 and TRBJ1-5; 8 positions agree with TRBD1. The CDR3 DNA follows: TGTGCCAGTAGTAGCCGGGACAGGACTATAGCAATTCAGCCCCAGCATTTT. It translates to CASSSRDRTIAIQPQHF.